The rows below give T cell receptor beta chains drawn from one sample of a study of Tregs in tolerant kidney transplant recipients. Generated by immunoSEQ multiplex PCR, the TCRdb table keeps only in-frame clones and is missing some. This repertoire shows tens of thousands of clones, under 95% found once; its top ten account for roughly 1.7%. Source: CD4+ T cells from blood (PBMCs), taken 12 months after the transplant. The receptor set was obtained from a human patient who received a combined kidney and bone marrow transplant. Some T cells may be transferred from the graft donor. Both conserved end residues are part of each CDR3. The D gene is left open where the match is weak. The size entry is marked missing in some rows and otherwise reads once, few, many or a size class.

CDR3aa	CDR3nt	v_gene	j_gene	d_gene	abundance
CASSPQGATKTQYF	TGTGCCAGCAGTCCACAGGGGGCGACGAAGACCCAGTACTTC	TRBV27	TRBJ2-5	TRBD1	NA
CASSLAWRLAGVRETQYF	TGTGCCAGCAGCTTAGCGTGGAGACTAGCGGGAGTCCGGGAGACCCAGTACTTC	TRBV7-2	TRBJ2-5	TRBD2	NA
CASSLRQSPGAKNIQYF	TGTGCCAGCAGTTTACGACAGTCGCCAGGGGCCAAAAACATTCAGTACTTC	TRBV27	TRBJ2-4	NA	NA
CASSRTGQPGEQYF	TGTGCCAGCAGTCGGACGGGACAGCCAGGGGAGCAGTACTTC	TRBV6-5	TRBJ2-5	TRBD1	NA
CASSIRGGELFF	TGTGCCAGTAGTATCAGGGGAGGGGAGCTGTTTTTT	TRBV19	TRBJ2-2	NA	NA
CASTNRRAGETQYF	TGTGCCAGCACGAACCGCCGGGCGGGAGAGACCCAGTACTTC	TRBV5-4	TRBJ2-5	NA	NA
CASSLAGGYSGANVLTF	TGTGCCAGCAGTTTAGCAGGGGGCTACTCTGGGGCCAACGTCCTGACTTTC	TRBV28	TRBJ2-6	TRBD1	once
CASSLVGLAHTGELFF	TGTGCCAGCAGCTTAGTGGGACTAGCCCACACCGGGGAGCTGTTTTTT	TRBV11-3	TRBJ2-2	TRBD2	NA
CASSVQAGANTGELFF	TGTGCCAGCAGCGTTCAAGCGGGAGCGAACACCGGGGAGCTGTTTTTT	TRBV7-2	TRBJ2-2	TRBD2	NA
CASSPQGWYEQYF	TGTGCCAGCAGTCCCCAGGGATGGTACGAGCAGTACTTC	TRBV11-3	TRBJ2-7	NA	NA
CASSPGLDSYEQYF	TGTGCCAGCTCACCGGGACTAGACTCCTACGAGCAGTACTTC	TRBV18	TRBJ2-7	TRBD2	NA
CASSLVGTGGSDTQYF	TGTGCCAGCAGCTTAGTTGGGACAGGGGGTTCAGATACGCAGTATTTT	TRBV11-2	TRBJ2-3	TRBD1	NA
CASSSGTPLNYGYTF	TGTGCCAGCAGCTCCGGGACACCACTTAACTATGGCTACACCTTC	TRBV5-4	TRBJ1-2	NA	NA
CAITSGGGVADTQYF	TGTGCCATCACCTCGGGAGGGGGCGTTGCAGATACGCAGTATTTT	TRBV10-3	TRBJ2-3	NA	NA
CAISEMEAGLGEQYF	TGTGCCATCAGTGAGATGGAGGCGGGCTTGGGCGAGCAGTACTTC	TRBV10-3	TRBJ2-7	NA	NA
CASSQDRGPGTSSYEQYF	TGCGCCAGCAGCCAAGATCGGGGGCCGGGGACTAGCTCCTACGAGCAGTACTTC	TRBV4-3	TRBJ2-7	TRBD2	NA
CASSGGGGSYNSPLHF	TGTGCCAGCAGTGGGGGAGGCGGCTCCTATAATTCCCCCCTCCACTTT	TRBV6-1	TRBJ1-6	NA	NA
CASSYTFVNTGELFF	TGTGCCAGCAGTTATACTTTCGTGAACACCGGGGAGCTGTTTTTT	TRBV9	TRBJ2-2	NA	NA